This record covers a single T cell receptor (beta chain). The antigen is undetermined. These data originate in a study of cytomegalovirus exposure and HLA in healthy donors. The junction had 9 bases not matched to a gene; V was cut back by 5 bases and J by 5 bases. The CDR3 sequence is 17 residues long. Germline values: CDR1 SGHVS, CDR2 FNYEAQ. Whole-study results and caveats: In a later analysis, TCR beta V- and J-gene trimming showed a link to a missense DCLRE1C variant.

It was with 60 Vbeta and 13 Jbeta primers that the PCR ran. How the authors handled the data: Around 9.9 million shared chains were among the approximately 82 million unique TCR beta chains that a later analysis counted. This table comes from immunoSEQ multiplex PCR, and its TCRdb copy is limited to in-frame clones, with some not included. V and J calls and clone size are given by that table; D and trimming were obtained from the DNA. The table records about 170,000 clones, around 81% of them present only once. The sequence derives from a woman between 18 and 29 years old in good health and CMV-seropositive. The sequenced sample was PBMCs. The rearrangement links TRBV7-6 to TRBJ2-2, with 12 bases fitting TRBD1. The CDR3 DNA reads TGTGCCAGCAGCCCACCACCGGGACAGGGGGCGACCGGGGAGCTGTTTTTT. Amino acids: CASSPPPGQGATGELFF.